The 16 T cell receptor beta chains reported below all come from one sample, sequenced in a study of T cells in localized non-small cell lung cancer. Only in-frame clones appear in the TCRdb table, and some are missing; sequencing was by immunoSEQ multiplex PCR. The sample contains about 59,000 clones, 75% to 90% of which appear only once. The sequences come from peripheral blood, collected before any cancer treatment. The receptors derive from a woman aged 35-70 years with stage I lung adenocarcinoma.

The CDR3 DNA reads TGCGCCAGCAGCGCCAGCGGGTCGTCCTCTGGGGCCAACGTCCTGACTTTC. Protein sequence: CASSASGSSSGANVLTF. The chain uses TRBV4-3 and TRBJ2-6; D perhaps matches TRBD2 (6 bases). V was shortened by 5 bases and J by 0 bases, with 14 bases between the two germline ends. Germline V gene data show CDR1 as LGHNA and CDR2 as YSLEER. This CDR3 spans 17 amino acids.

This chain uses TRBV12-5 with TRBJ2-1; D may be TRBD1 (6 bases). V was cut by 3 bases and J by 8 bases, with 14 bases left in between. The germline V gene encodes CDR1 LGHNT and CDR2 FRNRAP. The CDR3 consists of 14 residues. The CDR3 loop reads CASGLNRVMDEQFF. The CDR3 nucleotides read TGTGCTAGTGGTTTAAACAGGGTTATGGATGAGCAGTTCTTC. Filled out from reference TRBV12-5 and TRBJ2-1, the complete variable domain reads DARVTQTPRHKVTEMGQEVTMRCQPILGHNTVFWYRQTMMQGLELLAYFRNRAPLDDSGMPKDRFSAEMPDATLATLKIQPSEPRDSAVYFCASGLNRVMDEQFFGPGTRLTVL.

V and J are TRBV29-1 and TRBJ2-7; D is uncertain. V was cut by 7 bases and J by 2 bases, with 12 bases left in between. Germline loops: CDR1 SQVTM, CDR2 ANQGSEA. The CDR3 has 12 residues. CDR3 residues: CSGLTPPYEQYF. In DNA form, the CDR3 reads TGCAGCGGGTTGACACCTCCCTACGAGCAGTACTTC.

The chain couples TRBV2 to TRBJ1-1; TRBD1 agrees at 9 bases. CDR1 is SNHLY, CDR2 FYNNEI, per germline. CDR3 length equals 15 residues. Germline trimming cut 2 bases from V and 3 bases from J; bases unmatched to any gene: 4. Here the CDR3 reads CASSETGQGDTEAFF. CDR3 nucleotides: TGTGCCAGCAGTGAAACGGGACAGGGAGACACTGAAGCTTTCTTT.

The chain employs TRBV6-1 and TRBJ2-1, with 8 bases fitting TRBD2. CDR1 MNHNS and CDR2 SASEGT come from the germline V gene. V was pared by 5 bases and J by 0 bases, with 3 bases of the junction left unmatched. The CDR3 loop spans 15 amino acids. The CDR3 sequence is CASSRTSRSYNEQFF. In nucleotides, the CDR3 is TGTGCCAGCAGTCGGACTAGCCGCTCCTACAATGAGCAGTTCTTC.

V usage is TRBV28 and J usage is TRBJ1-1, with D possibly TRBD1 on 5 matching bases. Trimming left V 5 bases short and J 5 bases short, with 15 bases between. Germline assignment: CDR1 MDHEN and CDR2 SYDVKM. The CDR3 is 14 amino acids. CDR3 sequence: CASSRGVWETEAFF. The CDR3 region has the DNA TGTGCCAGCAGTCGGGGGGTGTGGGAAACTGAAGCTTTCTTT.

The chain uses TRBV7-2 and TRBJ2-3; D ambiguous. The germline gives CDR1 SGHTA, CDR2 FQGNSA. There are 11 residues in the CDR3. V was cut by 6 bases and J by 6 bases, with 7 bases left in between. CDR3 region: CASSPMDTQYF. The CDR3 DNA sequence: TGTGCCAGCAGTCCTATGGATACGCAGTATTTT.

The chain employs TRBV28 and TRBJ1-5; D gene uncertain. Germline V gene sequence: CDR1 MDHEN, CDR2 SYDVKM. The CDR3 spans 16 residues. The V end lost 5 bases, the J end lost 5 bases, and 19 bases lay between the germline ends. CDR3 protein: CASSPRVRLTYQPQHF. In DNA form, the CDR3 reads TGTGCCAGCAGTCCCCGAGTCAGATTAACCTATCAGCCCCAGCATTTT.

This sequence joins TRBV5-5 and TRBJ2-1; TRBD1 matches at 7 bases. V trimming: 4 bases; J trimming: 4 bases; junction bases outside the gene matches: 5. Germline CDR1 reads SGHKS; CDR2 reads YYEKEE (reference sequence). This CDR3 region has 14 residues. CDR3 region: CASSQDRIYNEQFF. CDR3 coding DNA: TGTGCCAGCAGCCAGGACAGGATTTACAATGAGCAGTTCTTC.

The V call is TRBV6-5, the J call TRBJ1-1, with D possibly being TRBD1 (6 bases). The CDR3 loop spans 15 amino acids. Germline V gene sequence: CDR1 MNHEY, CDR2 SVGAGI. The germline V and J ends were trimmed by 0 bases and 5 bases, with 13 bases remaining between them. CDR3 sequence reads: CASSYSEGEGTEAFF. The CDR3 coding sequence is TGTGCCAGCAGTTACTCCGAGGGGGAGGGTACTGAAGCTTTCTTT.

V is TRBV19 and J is TRBJ1-5; a possible D gene is TRBD1 (5 bases). Germline V lookup: CDR1 LNHDA, CDR2 SQIVND (reference sequence). Trimming shortened V by 4 bases and J by 5 bases, and 9 bases separated the two germline ends. The CDR3 runs 13 residues. The CDR3 loop is CASSSLGDQPQHF. The CDR3 nucleotides are TGTGCCAGTAGTAGTTTAGGGGATCAGCCCCAGCATTTT.

The J gene is TRBJ2-3, the V gene TRBV7-3; no clear D. Germline V gives CDR1 SGHTA, CDR2 FQGTGA. V gave up 6 bases and J gave up 6 bases, with 13 bases separating them. CDR3 length equals 13 residues. This chain's CDR3 is CASSFSLGDTQYF. CDR3 bases: TGTGCCAGCAGTTTTTCCCTTGGTGATACGCAGTATTTT.

CDR3 sequence (DNA): TGTGCCAGTAGTAAGGACATGGGTCAGCCCCAGCATTTT. It codes for CASSKDMGQPQHF. J is TRBJ1-5 and V is TRBV19, with a tentative D call TRBD1 (5 bases). The CDR3 sequence is 13 residues long. Germline V gene lookup returns CDR1 LNHDA and CDR2 SQIVND (reference sequence). V was clipped by 4 bases and J by 6 bases, with 10 bases between them. Filled out from reference TRBV19 and TRBJ1-5, the complete variable domain reads DGGITQSPKYLFRKEGQNVTLSCEQNLNHDAMYWYRQDPGQGLRLIYYSQIVNDFQKGDIAEGYSVSREKKESFPLTVTSAQKNPTAFYLCASSKDMGQPQHFGDGTRLSIL.

This rearrangement joins TRBV7-2 to TRBJ2-1, with 12 positions matching TRBD2. CDR3 length: 18 amino acids. CDR1 and CDR2 from the germline V gene are SGHTA and FQGNSA. Germline trimming cut 3 bases from V and 0 bases from J; bases unmatched to any gene: 6. The CDR3 loop is CASSFATSGGFSYNEQFF. CDR3 bases: TGTGCCAGCAGCTTCGCGACTAGCGGGGGATTCTCCTACAATGAGCAGTTCTTC.

J is TRBJ1-1 and V is TRBV7-9; D is ambiguous. There are 14 residues in the CDR3. The ends were cut back, 5 bases at V and 5 bases at J, with 15 bases in the middle. Germline V CDR1 and CDR2: SEHNR, FQNEAQ (reference sequence). The CDR3 reads CASSRPDPGTEAFF. CDR3 DNA sequence: TGTGCCAGCAGCCGACCTGATCCCGGGACTGAAGCTTTCTTT.

This clone was recorded a few times. The J gene is TRBJ2-5, the V gene TRBV9; 8 positions match TRBD2. Germline CDR1 and CDR2: SGDLS and YYNGEE. The ends lost 0 bases at V and 0 bases at J; junction bases unmatched: 1. This CDR3 is 15 amino acids long. The CDR3 bases are TGTGCCAGCAGCGTAGAGGGACTAGACCAAGAGACCCAGTACTTC. Its translation is CASSVEGLDQETQYF.